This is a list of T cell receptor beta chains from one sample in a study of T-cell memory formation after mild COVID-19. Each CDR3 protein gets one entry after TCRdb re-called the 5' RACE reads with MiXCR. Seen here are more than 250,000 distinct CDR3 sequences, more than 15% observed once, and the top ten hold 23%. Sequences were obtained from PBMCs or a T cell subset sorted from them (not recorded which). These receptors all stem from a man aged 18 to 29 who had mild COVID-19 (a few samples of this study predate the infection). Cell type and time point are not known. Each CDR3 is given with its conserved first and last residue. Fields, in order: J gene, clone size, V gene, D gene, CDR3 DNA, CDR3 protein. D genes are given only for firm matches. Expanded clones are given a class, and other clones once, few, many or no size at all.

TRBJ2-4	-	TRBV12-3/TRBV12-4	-	TGTGCCAGCGGGGGTCTAGCCAAAAACATTCAGTACTTC	CASGGLAKNIQYF
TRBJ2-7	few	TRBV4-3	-	TGCGCCAGCAGCCACGGATCAGGCTCCTACGAGCAGTACTTC	CASSHGSGSYEQYF
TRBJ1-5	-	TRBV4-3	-	TGCGCCAGCAGACAAGACGCCGGGCGCCGGCAGCCCCAGCATTTT	CASRQDAGRRQPQHF
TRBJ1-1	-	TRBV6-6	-	TGTGCCAGCAGTTACCGGGCCGGCGAAGCTTTCTTT	CASSYRAGEAFF
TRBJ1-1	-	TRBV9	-	TGTGCCAGCAGCGTAGCAGGGAGGAACACTGAAGCTTTCTTT	CASSVAGRNTEAFF
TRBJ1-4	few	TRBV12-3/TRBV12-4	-	TGTGCCAGCAGCCTTGGGGGAAGCATCGGAAAACTGTTTTTT	CASSLGGSIGKLFF
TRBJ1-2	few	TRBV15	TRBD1	TGTGCCACCACCCGGACGACAGGGAACTATGGCTACACCTTC	CATTRTTGNYGYTF
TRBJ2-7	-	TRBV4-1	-	TGCGCCAGCAGCCAAGATCCTGGCCGAACCTACGAGCAGTACTTC	CASSQDPGRTYEQYF
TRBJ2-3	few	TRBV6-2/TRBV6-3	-	TGTGCCAGCAGTTACCCGGTCTACACAGATACGCAGTATTTT	CASSYPVYTDTQYF
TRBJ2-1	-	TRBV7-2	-	TGTGCCAGCAGCTTAGATGGGGGGGCCTGGAATGAGCAGTTCTTC	CASSLDGGAWNEQFF
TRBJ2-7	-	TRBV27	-	TGTGCCAGCACCTCTACAGGCCTCCAGCAGTACTTC	CASTSTGLQQYF
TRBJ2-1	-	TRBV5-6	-	TGTGCCAGCAGCTTCGGAGGGACGGGAGATGAGCAGTTCTTC	CASSFGGTGDEQFF
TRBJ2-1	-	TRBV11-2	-	TGTGCCAGCAGCCCCCCCCAGGGCGGGGCTAGTGGTTACAATGAGCAGTTCTTC	CASSPPQGGASGYNEQFF
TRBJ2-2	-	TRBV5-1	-	TGCGCCAGCAGCTTGCCCCCACCTAACACCGGGGAGCTGTTTTTT	CASSLPPPNTGELFF
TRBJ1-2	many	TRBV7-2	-	TGTGCCAGCAGCCTACGGGACCTTAACTATGGCTACACCTTC	CASSLRDLNYGYTF
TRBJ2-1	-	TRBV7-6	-	TGTGCCAGCAGCTTAGAACCGAGCTCCTACAATGAGCAGTTCTTC	CASSLEPSSYNEQFF
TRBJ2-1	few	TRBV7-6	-	TGTGCCAGCAGCGTACTAGGTAGTATCAAGGGGAATGAGCAGTTCTTC	CASSVLGSIKGNEQFF
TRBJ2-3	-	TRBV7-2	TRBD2	TGTGCCAGCAGCCCCGGCCGAGGTAGCGGGGGGGCAGATACGCAGTATTTT	CASSPGRGSGGADTQYF
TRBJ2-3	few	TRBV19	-	TGTGCCAGTAGTATTCAGGGGAGGACAGATACGCAGTATTTT	CASSIQGRTDTQYF
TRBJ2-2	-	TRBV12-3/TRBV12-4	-	TGTGCCAGCAGTTTAGTGTGGGCAAAGGACACCGGGGAGCTGTTTTTT	CASSLVWAKDTGELFF
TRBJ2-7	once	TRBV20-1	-	TGCAGTGCTAGATCCCTTCGGGGCCGAACCTACGAGCAGTACTTC	CSARSLRGRTYEQYF
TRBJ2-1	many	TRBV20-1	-	TGCAGTGCTGCGTGGCTCCTCAACAATGAGCAGTTCTTC	CSAAWLLNNEQFF
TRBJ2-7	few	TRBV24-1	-	TGTGCCACCAGTACCCCCCAGGGGATCGGGGAGCAGTACTTC	CATSTPQGIGEQYF
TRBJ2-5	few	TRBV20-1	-	TGCAGTGCTAGAGACTGGGGGAACGACGGGACCCAGTACTTC	CSARDWGNDGTQYF
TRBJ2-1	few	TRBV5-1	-	TGCGCCAGCAGCTTGGTACAGGAGATCTACAATGAGCAGTTCTTC	CASSLVQEIYNEQFF
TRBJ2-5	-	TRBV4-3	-	TGCGCCAGCAGCCAAGATTTGACTACCTTAGGACTGACCCAGTACTTC	CASSQDLTTLGLTQYF
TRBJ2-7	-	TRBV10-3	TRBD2	TGTGCCTCTTCTACCGGGACTATCTACGAGCAGTACTTC	CASSTGTIYEQYF
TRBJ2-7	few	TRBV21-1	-	TGTGCCAGCAGCACCTTACAGGGTAACTACGAGCAGTACTTC	CASSTLQGNYEQYF
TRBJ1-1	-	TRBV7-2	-	TGTGCCAGCAGCAATACAGCGATTGAAGCTTTCTTT	CASSNTAIEAFF
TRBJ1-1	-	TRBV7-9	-	TGTGCCAGCAGCTACCTCGGGACGGGGAACACTGAAGCTTTCTTT	CASSYLGTGNTEAFF
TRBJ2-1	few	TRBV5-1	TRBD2	TGCGCCAGCAGCCGCACCAGCGGGGGAAACAATGAGCAGTTCTTC	CASSRTSGGNNEQFF
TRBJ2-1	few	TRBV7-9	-	TGTGCCAGCAGCTACGGGCCCTCCTGGGGCAATGAGCAGTTCTTC	CASSYGPSWGNEQFF
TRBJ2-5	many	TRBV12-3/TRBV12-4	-	TGTGCCAGCAGTTTCCCTCCCCGGGAGACCCAGTACTTC	CASSFPPRETQYF
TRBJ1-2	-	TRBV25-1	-	TGTGCCAGCAGTGAATTAAGTGACAGGACCTATGGCTACACCTTC	CASSELSDRTYGYTF
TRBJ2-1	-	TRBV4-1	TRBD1	TGCGCCAGCAGCCACCCCAAAGGCGGGACAGGGCCCTACAATGAGCAGTTCTTC	CASSHPKGGTGPYNEQFF
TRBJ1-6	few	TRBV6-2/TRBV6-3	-	TGTGCCAGCAGCGAGGGGAATTCACCCCTCCACTTT	CASSEGNSPLHF
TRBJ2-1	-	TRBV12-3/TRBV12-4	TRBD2	TGTGCCAGCAGCTCCAGCGGGGGGAAAAACAATGAGCAGTTCTTC	CASSSSGGKNNEQFF
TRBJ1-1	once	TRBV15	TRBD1	TGTGCCACCCGATCCGATCGACAGGGGCAAGCTTTCTTT	CATRSDRQGQAFF
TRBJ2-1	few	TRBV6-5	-	TGTGCCAGCAGAGCCCCGGGGAGGGGGAATGAGCAGTTCTTC	CASRAPGRGNEQFF
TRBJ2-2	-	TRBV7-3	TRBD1	TGTGCCAGCAGCCAAACAGGGGCGCCCGGGGAGCTGTTTTTT	CASSQTGAPGELFF
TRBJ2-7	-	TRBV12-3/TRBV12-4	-	TGTGCCACCCGCAAAGAGGGTGGAGAGCAGTACTTC	CATRKEGGEQYF
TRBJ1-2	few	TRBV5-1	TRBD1	TGCGCCAGCAGCAGGGACAGCGTGGAGGGCTACACCTTC	CASSRDSVEGYTF
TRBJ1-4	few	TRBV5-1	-	TGCGCCAGCAGCAAGGGTTTCCCGAATGAAAAACTGTTTTTT	CASSKGFPNEKLFF
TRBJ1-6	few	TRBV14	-	TGTGCCAGCAGCCCCGGGGAGACCAGGGGCGGATCACCCCTCCACTTT	CASSPGETRGGSPLHF
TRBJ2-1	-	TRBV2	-	TGTGCCAGCAGTGAGCGGCCGAGCTCCTACAATGAGCAGTTCTTC	CASSERPSSYNEQFF
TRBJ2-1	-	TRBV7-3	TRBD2	TGTGCCAGCAGCTCCCCAGGACTAGCGGGGGGCAATGAGCAGTTCTTC	CASSSPGLAGGNEQFF
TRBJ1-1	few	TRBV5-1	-	TGCGCCAGCGCAACACAGGGGAACACTGAAGCTTTCTTT	CASATQGNTEAFF